Shown below are 14 T cell receptor beta chains from a single sample sequenced in a study of shared clonotypes between healthy human individuals. Sequencing was performed with immunoSEQ multiplex PCR; in TCRdb, only in-frame clones are kept and a portion is missing. The data contain hundreds of thousands of clones, 90% to 96% of them singletons. The sequencing sample was made of naive CD4+ T cells sorted from blood. Subset in this sample: CD45RA+ positively selected. These receptors all stem from a woman aged 30 to 39 in good health.

The chain couples TRBV2 to TRBJ2-3; D remains unclear. Germline CDR1 is SNHLY and CDR2 is FYNNEI. V lost 7 bases and J 2 bases, leaving 19 bases between the germline ends. The CDR3 runs to 16 residues. CDR3 region: CASKKIAELDTDTQYF. For the CDR3, the DNA is TGTGCCAGCAAGAAGATTGCGGAACTTGACACAGATACGCAGTATTTT.

V usage is TRBV28 and J usage is TRBJ2-3; the match to TRBD2 covers 12 bases. The V gene end was trimmed by 5 bases and the J gene end by 3 bases; junction bases not matched to a gene: 15. Germline V gene lookup returns CDR1 MDHEN and CDR2 SYDVKM. The CDR3 loop spans 19 amino acids. The chain's CDR3 is CASSPRPYTSGRKTDTQYF. In nucleotides, the CDR3 is TGTGCCAGCAGTCCTCGCCCATACACTAGCGGGAGGAAAACAGATACGCAGTATTTT.

The chain combines TRBV2 with TRBJ2-7, with 7 bases fitting TRBD2. The V gene's germline CDR1 is SNHLY and CDR2 FYNNEI. The CDR3 consists of 13 residues. Trimming cost V 8 bases and J 3 bases; bases outside gene matches: 7. CDR3 residues: CASGRDGYYEQYF. The CDR3, as DNA: TGTGCCAGCGGGAGGGACGGGTACTACGAGCAGTACTTC.

The chain is built from TRBV5-8 and TRBJ1-2, with 7 bases matching TRBD1. The trim removed 3 bases at V and 4 bases at J, leaving 3 bases unmatched. Germline CDR1 SGHTS, CDR2 YDEGEE. The CDR3 covers 13 residues. CDR3 sequence: CASSSGQAYGYTF. DNA for the CDR3: TGTGCCAGCAGCTCCGGACAGGCCTATGGCTACACCTTC.

The chain links TRBV19 to TRBJ2-5, with D perhaps matching TRBD2 (6 bases). Germline assignment: CDR1 LNHDA and CDR2 SQIVND (reference sequence). This CDR3 spans 17 amino acids. Trimming removed 5 bases from V and 7 bases from J, with 26 bases in between. CDR3 nucleotide sequence: TGTGCCAGTAGTCCGCCTGAGGGACTTACTCTAGGGCGGACCCAGTACTTC. This translates into CASSPPEGLTLGRTQYF. The full variable domain, rest sourced from reference TRBV19 and TRBJ2-5, is DGGITQSPKYLFRKEGQNVTLSCEQNLNHDAMYWYRQDPGQGLRLIYYSQIVNDFQKGDIAEGYSVSREKKESFPLTVTSAQKNPTAFYLCASSPPEGLTLGRTQYFGPGTRLLVL.

The J gene is TRBJ1-1, the V gene TRBV13; no firm D call. The germline V gene encodes CDR1 PRHDT and CDR2 FYEKMQ (reference sequence). Trimming took 2 bases from V and 2 from J, leaving 9 bases between them. There are 14 residues in the CDR3. CDR3 in amino acids: CASSLWEANTEAFF. The DNA of the CDR3 is TGTGCCAGCAGCTTATGGGAAGCCAACACTGAAGCTTTCTTT.

The chain carries TRBV9 and TRBJ2-3; a possible D gene is TRBD2 (5 bases). The CDR3 is made up of 13 amino acids. The V end was cut by 1 base, the J end by 5 bases, with 8 bases between. Germline V gene data show CDR1 as SGDLS and CDR2 as YYNGEE. CDR3 loop: CASSVSRVDTQYF. In DNA, the CDR3 is TGTGCCAGCAGCGTATCGCGGGTAGATACGCAGTATTTT.

The gene calls are TRBV5-4 and TRBJ2-5, with D perhaps matching TRBD1 (6 bases). The J call is uncertain, as TRBJ2-7 better fits the DNA end. The CDR3 contains 15 residues. Per the germline V gene, CDR1 is SGHNT and CDR2 is YYREEE (reference sequence). This CDR3 is CASSLGQGNFHEQYF. The CDR3 bases are TGTGCCAGCAGCTTGGGCCAGGGGAATTTCCACGAGCAGTACTTC.

The chain links TRBV2 to TRBJ2-7; TRBD1 matches at 11 bases. Germline-derived CDR1 and CDR2 are SNHLY and FYNNEI. With 2 bases clipped from V and 4 bases from J, the junction kept 7 bases outside the gene matches. The CDR3 spans 16 residues. For the CDR3, the DNA is TGTGCCAGCAGTGAACCCCAGGGGACAGGGGGGTACGAGCAGTACTTC. Amino acid sequence: CASSEPQGTGGYEQYF.

The chain recombines TRBV18 with TRBJ2-5; D is tentatively TRBD1 or TRBD2 (5 bases each). Trimming cost V 6 bases and J 5 bases, with 19 bases left between them. Germline loops: CDR1 KGHSH, CDR2 LQKENI. The CDR3 extends over 15 amino acids. The CDR3 reads CASSQGRDERETQYF. DNA for the CDR3: TGTGCCAGCTCTCAGGGTCGGGACGAGAGGGAGACCCAGTACTTC.

This chain joins TRBV28 and TRBJ2-7; 12 nucleotides align to TRBD2. The ends lost 4 bases at V and 6 bases at J; junction bases unmatched: 4. CDR1 is MDHEN and CDR2 is SYDVKM in the germline V gene. The CDR3 is 14 amino acids. The DNA for the CDR3 is TGTGCCAGCAGTTCGACTAGCGGGAGCCGCGAGCAGTACTTC. This encodes CASSSTSGSREQYF.

The chain recombines TRBV5-4 with TRBJ2-7; the match to TRBD2 covers 10 bases. Germline CDR1 and CDR2: SGHNT and YYREEE (reference sequence). The ends lost 0 bases at V and 5 bases at J; junction bases unmatched: 5. This CDR3 is 15 amino acids long. This CDR3 is CASSLDPAGGNEQYF. As DNA, the CDR3 is TGTGCCAGCAGCTTGGATCCAGCGGGAGGGAACGAGCAGTACTTC.

The chain links TRBV7-9 to TRBJ2-3; D is ambiguous. The CDR3 loop spans 14 amino acids. The V gene's germline CDR1 is SEHNR and CDR2 FQNEAQ (reference sequence). Trimming shortened V by 2 bases and J by 1 base, and 7 bases separated the two germline ends. The CDR3 nucleotides read TGTGCCAGCAGCTTACTAGAGGGCACAGATACGCAGTATTTT. It is translated as CASSLLEGTDTQYF. Full variable domain (remainder filled in from reference TRBV7-9 and TRBJ2-3): DTGVSQNPRHKITKRGQNVTFRCDPISEHNRLYWYRQTLGQGPEFLTYFQNEAQLEKSRLLSDRFSAERPKGSFSTLEIQRTEQGDSAMYLCASSLLEGTDTQYFGPGTRLTVL.

The chain is built from TRBV4-1 and TRBJ2-7; TRBD2 is a possible D gene (5 bases). Germline CDR1 reads MGHRA; CDR2 reads YSYEKL. The CDR3 runs 15 residues. Trimming took 1 base from V and 0 from J, leaving 10 bases between them. The CDR3 coding sequence is TGCGCCAGCAGCCAAGTAACGGGAAACTCCTACGAGCAGTACTTC. Translated: CASSQVTGNSYEQYF.